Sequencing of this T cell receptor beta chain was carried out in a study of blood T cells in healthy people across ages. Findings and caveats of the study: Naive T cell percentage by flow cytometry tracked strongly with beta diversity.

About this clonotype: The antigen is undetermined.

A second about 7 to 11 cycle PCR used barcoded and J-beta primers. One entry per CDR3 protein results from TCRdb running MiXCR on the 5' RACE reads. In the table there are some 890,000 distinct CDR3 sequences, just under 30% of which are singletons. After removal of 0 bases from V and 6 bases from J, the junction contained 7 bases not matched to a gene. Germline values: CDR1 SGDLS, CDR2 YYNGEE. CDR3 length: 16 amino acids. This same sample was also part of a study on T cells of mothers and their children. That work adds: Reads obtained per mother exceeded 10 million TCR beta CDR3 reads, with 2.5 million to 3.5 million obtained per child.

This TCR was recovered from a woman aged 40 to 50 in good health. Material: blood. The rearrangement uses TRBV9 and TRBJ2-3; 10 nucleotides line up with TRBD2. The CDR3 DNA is TGTGCCAGCAGCGTAGTCGGGACTAGCGCGCTCGATACGCAGTATTTT. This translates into CASSVVGTSALDTQYF.